This TCR beta chain was sequenced during a study of T cells in Graves' hyperthyroidism and ophthalmopathy (dated by TCRdb to between 2018 and 2021). The study in broad terms: To identify distinguishing TCR V-J signatures, a discovery cohort of 90 to 100 patients was used, comprising 43 with Graves' ophthalmopathy and approximately 58 with stable Graves' hyperthyroidism. Prospective prediction of ophthalmopathy was tested in an independent validation cohort consisting of 18 hyperthyroidism patients and around 16 patients who later progressed to ophthalmopathy. The approximately 100 discovery patients were divided at random into training and test sets in a 7:3 ratio. Thyroid tissue and blood T-cell repertoires from several Graves' hyperthyroidism patients were also compared in the study. After sampling, hyperthyroidism patients received methimazole starting at 30 mg daily, and ophthalmopathy patients received high-dose intravenous methylprednisolone. The paper reports TCR Vbeta CDR3 sequencing of 135 peripheral blood samples: approximately 41 ophthalmopathy, under 80 hyperthyroidism and around 17 progressor patients. Study-level results and caveats: Blood samples also contained most of the expanded thyroid clonotypes (frequency above 0.001), which suggests that blood repertoires may reflect thyroid immune responses. A model built on a 13 V-J signature distinguished ophthalmopathy from stable hyperthyroidism, reaching about 89% sensitivity and around 81% specificity in cross-validation and 80%/75% in testing. In validation, the model predicted progression to ophthalmopathy with approximately 71% sensitivity and 72% to 85% specificity, a median of about 6 months before onset. No statistical method was used to fix the sample size in advance, and group allocation was not hidden from the investigators.

Trimming leaves V shorter by 2 bases and J shorter by 2 bases, with the junction holding 4 bases beyond the gene matches. The cysteine opens and the phenylalanine closes a CDR3 of 15 amino acids. Here the CDR3 DNA is all that survives: 45 bases in frame from base 1. As encoded in the germline V gene, CDR1 is SNHLY while CDR2 is FYNNEI. A patient counted as having stable Graves' hyperthyroidism if no progression to ophthalmopathy occurred over 18 months of follow-up. The hyperthyroidism patients were between 18 and 65 years old and newly diagnosed, with a disease duration of less than 2 months. Any patient with an uncontrolled infection, another autoimmune disease, pregnancy or lactation was excluded. Clinical symptoms, serum thyroxine and TRAb, thyroid ultrasound, and orbital computed tomography formed the basis for the diagnoses. Trizol reagent was used to extract total RNA, and RNA quality was then checked on an Agilent 2100 Bioanalyzer.

TCR beta CDR3 regions were amplified from RNA transcripts. The TCR CDR3 was subjected to a first round of RT-PCR using the HTBI primer set and the Qiagen OneStep RT-PCR kit. A second multiplex PCR round built the libraries, followed by size selection and purification. Sequencing of the libraries was done on an Illumina HiSeq2000 using paired-end 100 bp reads. For the original study's pipeline: Raw data were processed with SOAPnuke, discarding reads with adapters, uncalled bases, mean Phred below 15, or no exact constant-primer or identifier match. COPE v1.2.5 was used to merge the high-quality paired reads, and each unique nucleotide sequence was defined as a clonotype. MiTCR v1.1 was used to align the clonotypes against IMGT TRBV, TRBD and TRBJ reference segments. Only V-J combinations with frequency above 0.0001, covering roughly 99% of repertoires, were analysed. The TCS score was defined as the ratio of F50 (clonal expansion) to E x V (chaos), calculated using BLOSUM62-based TCRdist between CDR3 peptides within each V-J. Welch's t-statistics and random forest reduced around 510 V-J features to about 13, which were used in a naive Bayes classifier (R e1071). TCRdb redid the processing of the public reads, applying fastp at Q25 and MiXCR, and retained in-frame beta chains. Rows merge per CDR3 protein into single entries with the most common DNA and genes. TCRdb's processing, not the study's, gives the V and J calls here. The sample includes around 540,000 distinct CDR3 sequences, with 35% to 55% observed a single time. Together, the top ten hold 6.5% to 9% of the sample.

For this clonotype: It lacks a known antigen. No qualities accompany the bases; no much larger clone lies one base away.

The specimen was peripheral blood or thyroid tissue (not recorded which). The TCR comes from a woman aged 18-35 years with Graves' hyperthyroidism. Donor details come from another sample of the same person, matched by shared clones. The sequence is built from TRBV2 and TRBJ2-7, with 9 central nucleotides matching TRBD2. The CDR3 protein: CASSEIAGVPYEQYF. DNA sequence: TGTGCCAGCAGTGAAATAGCGGGAGTTCCCTACGAGCAGTACTTC.